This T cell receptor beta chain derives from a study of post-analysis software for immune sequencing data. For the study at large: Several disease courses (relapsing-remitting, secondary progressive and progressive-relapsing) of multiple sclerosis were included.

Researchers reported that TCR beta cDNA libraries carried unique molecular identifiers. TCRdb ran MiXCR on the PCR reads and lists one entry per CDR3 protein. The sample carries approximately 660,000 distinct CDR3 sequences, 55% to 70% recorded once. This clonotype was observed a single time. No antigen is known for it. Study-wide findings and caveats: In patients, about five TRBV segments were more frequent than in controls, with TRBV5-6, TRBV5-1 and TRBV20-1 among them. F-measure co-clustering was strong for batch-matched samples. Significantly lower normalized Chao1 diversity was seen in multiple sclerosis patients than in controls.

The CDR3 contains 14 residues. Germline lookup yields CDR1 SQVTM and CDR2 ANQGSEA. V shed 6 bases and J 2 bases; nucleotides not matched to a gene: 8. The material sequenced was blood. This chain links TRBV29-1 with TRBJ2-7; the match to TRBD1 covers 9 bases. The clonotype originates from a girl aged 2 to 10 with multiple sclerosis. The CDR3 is CSVETGGAPYEQYF. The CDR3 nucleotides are TGCAGCGTGGAAACAGGGGGCGCCCCCTACGAGCAGTACTTC.